This T cell receptor beta chain was retrieved from a study of PD-1 blockade in classical Hodgkin lymphoma. Study conclusions and caveats: Repertoires differed for reasons still undefined, possibly disease activity or prior therapy. At baseline, newly diagnosed patients reportedly showed less TCR diversity than healthy donors.

Using immunoSEQ multiplex PCR, the repertoire was profiled, and TCRdb retains in-frame clones only, with some absent. The repertoire consists of some 26,000 clones, with 85% to 95% occurring once and the leading ten covering about 3.9%. The time point denotes: newly diagnosed, previously untreated cHL patient sample. Newly diagnosed, untreated classical Hodgkin lymphoma PBMCs provided comparison. Points on this clone: Antigen unknown.

This TCR derives from a human donor with classical Hodgkin lymphoma. Material for sequencing was peripheral blood mononuclear cells (PBMCs).

This CDR3 is CASRGAGSTYEQYF. The CDR3 DNA follows: TGTGCCAGCAGGGGGGCGGGGTCCACCTACGAGCAGTACTTC. The chain uses TRBV27 and TRBJ2-7; D assignment may be TRBD1 or TRBD2 (6 bases each). This CDR3 is 14 amino acids long. Trimming removed 6 bases from V and 2 bases from J, with 14 bases in between. CDR1 and CDR2 (germline): MNHEY, SMNVEV (reference sequence).